This T cell receptor beta chain was profiled in a study of graft-versus-host responses after intestinal transplantation. Turning to the study itself: Multivisceral, liver-intestinal, or isolated intestinal grafts were transplanted into recipients. All recipients got anti-thymocyte globulin induction, then tacrolimus and steroids for approximately 3 years.

The table came from immunoSEQ multiplex PCR; TCRdb's copy has only in-frame clones and leaves some out. The table records roughly 99,000 clones, about 91% of them present only once. Regarding this clone: Its specificity is unknown.

Per the germline V gene, CDR1 is SEHNR and CDR2 is FQNEAQ (reference sequence). V shed 0 bases and J shed 6 bases, with 14 bases lying between them. The CDR3 covers 15 residues. Overall study findings and caveats: GvH clones were found in recipient marrow; some appeared first in ileum or blood. With peak circulating GvH clone levels came an association with early post-transplant HvG declines.

This specimen consisted of unstimulated CD4+ T cells sorted from spleen or lymph node cells, obtained before transplant. This receptor was obtained from a human donor who was the organ donor for an intestinal transplant. This rearrangement joins TRBV7-9 to TRBJ2-5, with D perhaps TRBD2 (6 bases). CDR3 bases: TGTGCCAGCAGCTTAGCGGAGGGTTTGGTACAGACCCAGTACTTC. This translates into CASSLAEGLVQTQYF.